The T cell receptor (beta chain) described here comes from a study of tumor-infiltrating lymphocytes in primary liver carcinoma. Blood RNA originated from unsorted whole blood, with germline DNA additionally extracted. There are 14 residues in the CDR3. V lost 8 bases to trimming and J lost 7 bases, with 18 bases between them. Germline values: CDR1 MNHNS, CDR2 SASEGT. A note on this clonotype: A much larger clone differs by one base, so this may be a read error.

The researchers produced TCR beta cDNA from approximately 550 ng total RNA with a constant-region primer. Construction of TCR beta libraries relied on three successive nested multiplex PCR rounds employing slightly modified ARM-PCR. Amplification in the first two PCR rounds was performed using TRBV1-TRBV30 forward primers and a C-beta reverse primer for roughly 10 cycles each. TCRdb recomputed calls from the multiplex PCR reads with MiXCR, one row per CDR3 protein. Of approximately 300,000 distinct CDR3 sequences listed, 65% are singletons. Sequenced sample: peripheral blood. This TCR was recovered from a man aged 40-50 years with primary liver carcinoma and hepatitis B virus infection. The rearrangement uses TRBV6-1 and TRBJ2-4; D may be TRBD1 or TRBD2 (5 bases each). CDR3 protein: CASLPAPEGNIQYF. CDR3 nucleotides: TGTGCCAGCCTCCCCGCCCCAGAGGGGAACATTCAGTACTTC.